This T cell receptor beta chain was recorded in a study of cytomegalovirus exposure and HLA in healthy donors. Study information: Later, an analysis reported that the 120 or so validation repertoires had used the same platform as the roughly 700 first-cohort repertoires. The study's findings and limits: Rare TCR sequences dominated, though some public TCRs recurred in many donors. Testing in vitro showed a few CMV-associated chains specific for CMV antigens.

The donors were part of the validation cohort, which consisted of more than 90 subjects and was separate from the first cohort of under 850 subjects. Sequencing used immunoSEQ multiplex PCR; TCRdb keeps in-frame clones, though not all of them. This table holds about 250,000 clones, roughly nine tenths found once. This CDR3 is built from 13 residues. V lost 5 bases, J lost 4 bases, and 2 bases stayed unmatched. The germline V gene encodes CDR1 ENHRY and CDR2 SYGVKD. To note about this clone: Its target is unknown.

The TCR comes from a man aged 18 to 29 in good health and CMV-seropositive. This chain connects TRBV10-3 to TRBJ1-1; 9 nucleotides line up with TRBD1. The sample was PBMCs. CDR3 sequence reads: CAISQQGATEAFF. The DNA of the CDR3 is TGTGCCATCAGTCAACAGGGGGCCACTGAAGCTTTCTTT.